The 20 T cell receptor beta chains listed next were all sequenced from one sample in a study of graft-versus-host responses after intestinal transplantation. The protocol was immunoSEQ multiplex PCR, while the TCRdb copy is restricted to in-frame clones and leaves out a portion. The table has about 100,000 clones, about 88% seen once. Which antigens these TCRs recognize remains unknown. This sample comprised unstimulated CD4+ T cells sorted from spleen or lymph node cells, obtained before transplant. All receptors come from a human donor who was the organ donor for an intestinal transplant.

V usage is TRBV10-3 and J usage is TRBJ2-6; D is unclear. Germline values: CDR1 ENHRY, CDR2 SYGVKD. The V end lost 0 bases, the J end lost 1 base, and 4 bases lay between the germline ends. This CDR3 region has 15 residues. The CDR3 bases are TGTGCCATCAGTGAGTCAGGGTCTGGGGCCAACGTCCTGACTTTC. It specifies CAISESGSGANVLTF.

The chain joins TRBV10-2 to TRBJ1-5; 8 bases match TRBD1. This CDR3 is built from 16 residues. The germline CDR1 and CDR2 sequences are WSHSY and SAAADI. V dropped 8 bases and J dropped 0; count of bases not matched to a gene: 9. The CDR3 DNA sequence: TGCGCCAGCCAGGACAGGGATGGAGGTAGCAATCAGCCCCAGCATTTT. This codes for CASQDRDGGSNQPQHF.

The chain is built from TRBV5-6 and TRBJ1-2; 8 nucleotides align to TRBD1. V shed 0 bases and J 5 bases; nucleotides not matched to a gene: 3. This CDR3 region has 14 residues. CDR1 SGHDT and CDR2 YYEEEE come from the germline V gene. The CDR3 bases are TGTGCCAGCAGCTTGGTAGGACAGGGATATGGCTACACCTTC. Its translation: CASSLVGQGYGYTF.

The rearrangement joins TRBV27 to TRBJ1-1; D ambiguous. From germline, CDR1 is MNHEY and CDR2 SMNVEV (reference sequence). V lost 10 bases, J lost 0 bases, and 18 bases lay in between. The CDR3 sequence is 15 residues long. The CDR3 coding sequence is TGTGCCACCATTCGTTACAGAGGGCTGAACACTGAAGCTTTCTTT. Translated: CATIRYRGLNTEAFF.

This chain's CDR3 is CASSRTGQGETQYF. The CDR3 nucleotides read TGTGCCAGCAGCCGGACAGGGCAAGGGGAGACCCAGTACTTC. V usage is TRBV5-4 and J usage is TRBJ2-5; 8 bases are shared with TRBD1. The germline CDR1 and CDR2 sequences are SGHNT and YYREEE (reference sequence). The CDR3 contains 14 residues. V was pared by 4 bases and J by 5 bases, with 7 bases of the junction left unmatched.

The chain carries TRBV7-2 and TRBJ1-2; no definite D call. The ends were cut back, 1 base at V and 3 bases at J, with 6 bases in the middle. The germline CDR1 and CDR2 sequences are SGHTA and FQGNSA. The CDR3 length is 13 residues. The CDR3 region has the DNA TGTGCCAGCAGCTTAGGGGTCCACTATGGCTACACCTTC. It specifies CASSLGVHYGYTF.

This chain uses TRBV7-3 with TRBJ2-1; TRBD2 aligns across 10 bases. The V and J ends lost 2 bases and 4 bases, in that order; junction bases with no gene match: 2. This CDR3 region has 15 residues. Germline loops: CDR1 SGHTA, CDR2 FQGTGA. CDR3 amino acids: CASSLASGGYNEQFF. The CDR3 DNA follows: TGTGCCAGCAGCTTAGCTAGCGGGGGATACAATGAGCAGTTCTTC.

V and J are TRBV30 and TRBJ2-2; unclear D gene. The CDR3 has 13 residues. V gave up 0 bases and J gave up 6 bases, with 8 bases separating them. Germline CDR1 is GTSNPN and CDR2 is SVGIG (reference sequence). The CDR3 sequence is CAWSVRFSGELFF. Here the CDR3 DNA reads TGTGCCTGGAGTGTACGGTTCTCCGGGGAGCTGTTTTTT.

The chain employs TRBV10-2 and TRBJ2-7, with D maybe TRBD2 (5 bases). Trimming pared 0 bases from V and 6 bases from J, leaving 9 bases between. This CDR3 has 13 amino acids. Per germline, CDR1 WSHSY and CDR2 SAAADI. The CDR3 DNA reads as TGCGCCAGCAGTGAGTCGAACGGGGTCGAGCAGTACTTC. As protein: CASSESNGVEQYF.

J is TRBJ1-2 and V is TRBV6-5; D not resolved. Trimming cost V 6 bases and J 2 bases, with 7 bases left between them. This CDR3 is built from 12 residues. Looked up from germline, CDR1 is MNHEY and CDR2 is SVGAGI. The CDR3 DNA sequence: TGTGCCAGCAGGCAAATCAACTATGGCTACACCTTC. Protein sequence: CASRQINYGYTF.

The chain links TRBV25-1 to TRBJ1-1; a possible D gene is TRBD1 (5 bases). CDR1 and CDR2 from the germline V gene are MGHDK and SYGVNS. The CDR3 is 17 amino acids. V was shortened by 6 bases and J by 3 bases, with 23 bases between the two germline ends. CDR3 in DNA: TGTGCCAGCAGGCCCGACGTGGGGGGTAAACAGGACACTGAAGCTTTCTTT. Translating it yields CASRPDVGGKQDTEAFF.

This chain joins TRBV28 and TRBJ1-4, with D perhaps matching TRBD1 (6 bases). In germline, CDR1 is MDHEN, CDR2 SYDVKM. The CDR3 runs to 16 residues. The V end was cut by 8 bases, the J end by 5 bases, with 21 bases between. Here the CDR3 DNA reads TGTGCCAGCGGTCGTTTTGGGGGGGGCGGGAATGAAAAACTGTTTTTT. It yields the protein CASGRFGGGGNEKLFF.

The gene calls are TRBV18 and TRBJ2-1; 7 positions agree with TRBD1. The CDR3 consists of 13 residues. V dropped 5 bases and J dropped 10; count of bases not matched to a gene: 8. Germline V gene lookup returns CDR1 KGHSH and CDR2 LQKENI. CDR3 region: CASSFNRGEEQFF. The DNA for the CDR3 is TGTGCCAGCTCATTCAACAGGGGTGAAGAGCAGTTCTTC.

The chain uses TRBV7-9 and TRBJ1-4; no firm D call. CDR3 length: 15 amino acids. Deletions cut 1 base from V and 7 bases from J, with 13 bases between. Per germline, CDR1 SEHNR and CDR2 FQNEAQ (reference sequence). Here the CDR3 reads CASSLGTGSGEKLFF. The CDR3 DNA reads TGTGCCAGCAGCTTAGGAACGGGGTCCGGTGAAAAACTGTTTTTT.

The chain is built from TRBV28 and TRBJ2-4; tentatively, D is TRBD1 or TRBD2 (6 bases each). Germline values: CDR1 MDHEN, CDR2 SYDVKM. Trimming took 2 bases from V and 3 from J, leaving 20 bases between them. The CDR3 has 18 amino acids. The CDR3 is CASSLKGGHGSSKNIQYF. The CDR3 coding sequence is TGTGCCAGCAGTTTAAAGGGGGGACACGGAAGCAGCAAAAACATTCAGTACTTC.

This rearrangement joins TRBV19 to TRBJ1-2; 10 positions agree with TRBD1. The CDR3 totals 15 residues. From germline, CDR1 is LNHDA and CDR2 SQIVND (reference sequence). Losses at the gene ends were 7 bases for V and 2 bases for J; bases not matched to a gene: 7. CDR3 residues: CASTRRDRGNYGYTF. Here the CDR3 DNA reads TGTGCCAGTACTCGGAGGGACAGGGGCAACTATGGCTACACCTTC.

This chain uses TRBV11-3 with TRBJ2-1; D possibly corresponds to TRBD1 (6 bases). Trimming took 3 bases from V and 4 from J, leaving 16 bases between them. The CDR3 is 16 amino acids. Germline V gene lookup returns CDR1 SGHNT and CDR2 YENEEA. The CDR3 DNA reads TGTGCCAGCAGCTTCCCCGGGACCGGGACATACAATGAGCAGTTCTTC. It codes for CASSFPGTGTYNEQFF.

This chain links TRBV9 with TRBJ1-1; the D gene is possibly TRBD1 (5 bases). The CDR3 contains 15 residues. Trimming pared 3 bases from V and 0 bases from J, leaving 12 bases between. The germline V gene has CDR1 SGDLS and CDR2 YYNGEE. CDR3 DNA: TGTGCCAGCAGCGGAACCGGACACTTGAACACTGAAGCTTTCTTT. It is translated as CASSGTGHLNTEAFF.

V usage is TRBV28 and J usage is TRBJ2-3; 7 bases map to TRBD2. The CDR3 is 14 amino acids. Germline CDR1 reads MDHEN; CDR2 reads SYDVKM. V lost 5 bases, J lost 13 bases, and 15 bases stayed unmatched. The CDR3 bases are TGTGCCAGCAGTGACGTCTGGCTGGGAGGGATTAAGTATTTT. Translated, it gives CASSDVWLGGIKYF.

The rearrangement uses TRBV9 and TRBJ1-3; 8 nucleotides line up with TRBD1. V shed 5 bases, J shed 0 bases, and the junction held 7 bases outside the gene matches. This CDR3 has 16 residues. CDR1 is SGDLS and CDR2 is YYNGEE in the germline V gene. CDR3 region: CASRAAGQGSGNTIYF. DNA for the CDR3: TGTGCCAGCAGAGCCGCTGGACAGGGCTCTGGAAACACCATATATTTT.